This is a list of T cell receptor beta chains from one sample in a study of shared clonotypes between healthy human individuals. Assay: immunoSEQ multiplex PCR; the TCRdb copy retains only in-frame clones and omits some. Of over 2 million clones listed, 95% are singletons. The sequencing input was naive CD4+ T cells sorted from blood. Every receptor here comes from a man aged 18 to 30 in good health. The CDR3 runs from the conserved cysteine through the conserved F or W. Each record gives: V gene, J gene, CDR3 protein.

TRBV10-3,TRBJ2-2,CAIRGLAGGTGELFF
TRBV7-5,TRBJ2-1,CASSVDWGAYNEQFF
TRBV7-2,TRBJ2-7,CASSLGSPHEQYF
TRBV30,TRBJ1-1,CAWNTGQQTEAFF
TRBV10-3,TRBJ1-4,CAISDGMKEKLFF
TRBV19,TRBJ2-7,CASRRESGEGAYEQYF
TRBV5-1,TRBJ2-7,CASSLEDRDRGGEQYF
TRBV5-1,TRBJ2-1,CASSFVAGEYNEQFF
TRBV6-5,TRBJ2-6,CASRYSGANVLTF
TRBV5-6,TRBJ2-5,CASSLLAGGAVETQYF
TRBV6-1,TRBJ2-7,CASNGGQGAWYF
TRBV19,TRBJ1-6,CASEGGAYNSPLHF
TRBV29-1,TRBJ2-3,CSVARGPTDTQYF
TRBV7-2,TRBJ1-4,CASSSLDRGLTNEKLFF
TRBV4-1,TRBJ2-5,CASSPLAGVGEGETQYF
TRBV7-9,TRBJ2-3,CAVVGTDTQYF